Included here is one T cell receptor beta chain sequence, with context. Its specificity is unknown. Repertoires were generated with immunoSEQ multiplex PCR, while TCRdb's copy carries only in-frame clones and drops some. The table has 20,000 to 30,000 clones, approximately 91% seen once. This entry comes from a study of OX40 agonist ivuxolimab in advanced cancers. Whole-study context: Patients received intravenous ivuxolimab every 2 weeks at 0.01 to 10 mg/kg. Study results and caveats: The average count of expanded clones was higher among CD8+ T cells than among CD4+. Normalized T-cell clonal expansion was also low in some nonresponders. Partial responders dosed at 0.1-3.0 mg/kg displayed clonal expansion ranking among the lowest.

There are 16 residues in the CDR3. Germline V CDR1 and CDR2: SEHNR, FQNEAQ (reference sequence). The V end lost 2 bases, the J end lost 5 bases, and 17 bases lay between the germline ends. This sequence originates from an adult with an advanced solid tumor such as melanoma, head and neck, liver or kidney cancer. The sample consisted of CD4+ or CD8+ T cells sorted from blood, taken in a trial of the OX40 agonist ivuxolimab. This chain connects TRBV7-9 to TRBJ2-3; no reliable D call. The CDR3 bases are TGTGCCAGCAGCTTACTTGCGGCCCGACCCGGAGATACGCAGTATTTT. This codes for CASSLLAARPGDTQYF. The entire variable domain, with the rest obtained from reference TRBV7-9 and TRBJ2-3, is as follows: DTGVSQNPRHKITKRGQNVTFRCDPISEHNRLYWYRQTLGQGPEFLTYFQNEAQLEKSRLLSDRFSAERPKGSFSTLEIQRTEQGDSAMYLCASSLLAARPGDTQYFGPGTRLTVL.